Described below is a single T cell receptor (beta chain) sequence and its context. Its target is not known. The data belong to a study of T cells in Graves' hyperthyroidism and ophthalmopathy. Study-wide context: Peripheral blood was taken when the disease was first diagnosed, before any treatment began.

Regions amplified from RNA transcripts were the TCR beta CDR3 regions. HTBI primers were the set used in a first-round RT-PCR of the TCR CDR3. TCRdb called the multiplex PCR reads again in MiXCR, with one record for every CDR3 protein. This table has over 400,000 distinct CDR3 sequences, approximately 14% appearing once. Patients were excluded because of uncontrolled infection, other autoimmune disease, pregnancy or lactation. Study results and limitations: The majority of expanded thyroid clonotypes above 0.001 also appeared in blood.

The CDR3 is made up of 16 amino acids. Between the trimmed V and J ends, which lost 0 bases and 2 bases, there was a span of 12 bases. From germline, CDR1 is MNHEY and CDR2 SVGAGI. The sample taken for sequencing was blood. J is TRBJ2-3 and V is TRBV6-5; perhaps TRBD2 as D (7 bases). The receptor comes from a man aged 18 to 30 with Graves' ophthalmopathy. CDR3 residues: CASSYSGGGHTDTQYF. The DNA for the CDR3 is TGTGCCAGCAGTTACTCGGGCGGGGGCCACACAGATACGCAGTATTTT.